This TCR beta chain originates from a study of cytomegalovirus exposure and HLA in healthy donors. Study summary: A data release that came early held 80 million or so unique TCRs from HLA-typed donors. Whole-study findings and limits: In terms of immune exposure information, only CMV serostatus was available. Presence/absence analyses treated sequencing depth as roughly uniform across donors.

This clone was observed a few times. The target antigen is unknown. Primers: 60 Vbeta forward and 13 Jbeta reverse. Assay: immunoSEQ multiplex PCR; the TCRdb copy retains only in-frame clones and omits some. This repertoire shows 110,000 to 150,000 clones, about 80% found once; its top ten account for roughly 4.5%. CDR1 is MRHNA and CDR2 is SNTAGT in the germline V gene. The CDR3 runs 15 residues. The J segment lost 7 bases and the V segment lost 6 bases, leaving 7 bases of the junction unmatched. The sequenced material came from PBMCs. This sequence originates from a middle-aged man in good health and CMV-seronegative. The genes are TRBV6-4 and TRBJ2-1; 12 bases agree with TRBD2. The CDR3 DNA reads as TGTGCCAGCAGATCTAGCGGGGGGGCTGGAAATGAGCAGTTCTTC. Its protein product is CASRSSGGAGNEQFF.